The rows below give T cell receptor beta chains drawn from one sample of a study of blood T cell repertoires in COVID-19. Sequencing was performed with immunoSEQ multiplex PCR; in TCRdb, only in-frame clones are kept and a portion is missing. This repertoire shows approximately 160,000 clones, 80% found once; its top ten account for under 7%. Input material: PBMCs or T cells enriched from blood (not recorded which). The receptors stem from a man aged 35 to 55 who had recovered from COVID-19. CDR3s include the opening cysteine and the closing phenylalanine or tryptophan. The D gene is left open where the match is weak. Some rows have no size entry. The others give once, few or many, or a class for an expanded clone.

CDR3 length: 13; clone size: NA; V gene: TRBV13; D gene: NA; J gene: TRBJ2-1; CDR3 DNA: TGTGCCAGCAGGGGGGGTCTACACAATGAGCAGTTCTTC; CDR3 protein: CASRGGLHNEQFF
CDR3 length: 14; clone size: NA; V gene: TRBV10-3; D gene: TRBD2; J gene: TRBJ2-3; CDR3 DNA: TGTGCCATCAGGACTAGCGGGGGTGCAGATACGCAGTATTTT; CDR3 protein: CAIRTSGGADTQYF
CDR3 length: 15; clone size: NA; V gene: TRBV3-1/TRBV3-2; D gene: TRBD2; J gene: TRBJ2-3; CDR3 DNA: TGTGCCAGCAGCCTAGTCCAGCGGGGGGAGTATACGCAGTATTTT; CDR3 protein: CASSLVQRGEYTQYF
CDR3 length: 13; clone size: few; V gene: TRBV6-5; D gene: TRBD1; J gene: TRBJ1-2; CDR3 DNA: TGTGCCAGCAATCCCGGGACAGGGGGCGGCTACACCTTC; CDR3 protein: CASNPGTGGGYTF
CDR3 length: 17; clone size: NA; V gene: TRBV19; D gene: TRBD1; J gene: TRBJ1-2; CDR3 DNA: TGTGCCAGTAGCCCGTTGACAGGGGCCGATCGAGACTATGGCTACACCTTC; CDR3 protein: CASSPLTGADRDYGYTF
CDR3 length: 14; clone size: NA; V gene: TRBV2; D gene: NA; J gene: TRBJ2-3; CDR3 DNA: TGTGCCAGCAGTGCCGCAGGTAGCACAGATACGCAGTATTTT; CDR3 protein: CASSAAGSTDTQYF
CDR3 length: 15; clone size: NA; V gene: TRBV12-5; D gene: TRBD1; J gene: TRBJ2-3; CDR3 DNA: TGTGCTAGTGGGGGTACCAGCAGGGGGACCGTAACGCAGTATTTT; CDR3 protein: CASGGTSRGTVTQYF
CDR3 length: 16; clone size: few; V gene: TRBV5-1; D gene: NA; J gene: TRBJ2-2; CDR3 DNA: TGCGCCAGCAGCTTGGCCGACGGGGGGCTGACCGGGGAGCTGTTTTTT; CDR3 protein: CASSLADGGLTGELFF
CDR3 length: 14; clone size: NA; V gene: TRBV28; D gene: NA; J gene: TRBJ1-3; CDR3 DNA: TGTGCCCGCAAGGGGGACCAGCGGGGGGGCACCATATATTTT; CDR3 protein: CARKGDQRGGTIYF
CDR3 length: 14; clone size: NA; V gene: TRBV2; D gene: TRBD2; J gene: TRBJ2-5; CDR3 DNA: TGTGCCAGCCGACTAGGACTAGACCGAGAGACCCAGTACTTC; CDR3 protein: CASRLGLDRETQYF
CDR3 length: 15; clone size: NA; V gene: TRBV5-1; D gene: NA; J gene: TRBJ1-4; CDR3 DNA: TGCGCCAGCAGCTTGGGTACGCAGGCGGGTGAAAAACTGTTTTTT; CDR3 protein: CASSLGTQAGEKLFF
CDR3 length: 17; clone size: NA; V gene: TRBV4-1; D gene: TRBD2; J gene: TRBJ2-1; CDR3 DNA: TGCGCCAGCAGCCTCCAAAGGAAAGCGGGGGGGCCGGGTGAGCAGTTCTTC; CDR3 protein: CASSLQRKAGGPGEQFF
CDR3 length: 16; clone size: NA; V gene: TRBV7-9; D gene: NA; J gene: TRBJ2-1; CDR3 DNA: TGTGCCAGCAGCTTCGTCCAGGGGGGCTCTTGGAATGAGCAGTTCTTC; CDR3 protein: CASSFVQGGSWNEQFF
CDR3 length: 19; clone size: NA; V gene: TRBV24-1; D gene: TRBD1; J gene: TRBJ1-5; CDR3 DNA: TGTGCCACCAGTGATCCCAAGGACAGGGAGGCCCATAGCAATCAGCCCCAGCATTTT; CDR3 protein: CATSDPKDREAHSNQPQHF
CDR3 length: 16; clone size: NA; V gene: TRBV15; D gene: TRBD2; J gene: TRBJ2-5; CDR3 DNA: TGTGCCACCAGCACCCGGACTAGCGGGGTATGGGAGACCCAGTACTTC; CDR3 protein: CATSTRTSGVWETQYF
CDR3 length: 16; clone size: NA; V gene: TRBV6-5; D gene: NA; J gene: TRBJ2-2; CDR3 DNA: TGTGCCAGCAGTTACTCGACAGGTTATTTACCCCGGGAGCTGTTTTTT; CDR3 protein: CASSYSTGYLPRELFF
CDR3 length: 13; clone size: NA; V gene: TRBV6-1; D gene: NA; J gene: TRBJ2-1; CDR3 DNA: TGTGCCAGCAGTGAAAGTCAGCGGAATGAGCAGTTCTTC; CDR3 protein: CASSESQRNEQFF
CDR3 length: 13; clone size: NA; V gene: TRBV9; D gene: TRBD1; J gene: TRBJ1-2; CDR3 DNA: TGTGCCAGCAGCGCTGACAGGGGTTGGGGCTACACCTTC; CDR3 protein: CASSADRGWGYTF
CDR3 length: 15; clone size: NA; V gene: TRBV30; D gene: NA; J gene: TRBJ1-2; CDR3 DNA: TGTGCCTGGAGTGTCCCCGGGTTGGGTAACTATGGCTACACCTTC; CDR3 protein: CAWSVPGLGNYGYTF
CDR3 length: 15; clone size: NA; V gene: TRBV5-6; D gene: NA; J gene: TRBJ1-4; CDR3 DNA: TGTGCCAGCAGCTTGTGGCAGGCAACTAATGAAAAACTGTTTTTT; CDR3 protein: CASSLWQATNEKLFF
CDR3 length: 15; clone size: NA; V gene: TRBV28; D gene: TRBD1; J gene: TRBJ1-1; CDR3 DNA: TGTGCCAGCAGGAGGCCGGGACAGGGTAGGACTGAAGCTTTCTTT; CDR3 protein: CASRRPGQGRTEAFF
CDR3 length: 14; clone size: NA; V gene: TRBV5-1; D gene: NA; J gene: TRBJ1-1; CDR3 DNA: TGCGCCAGCAGCTCAACCACAGGGCCTGATGAAGCTTTCTTT; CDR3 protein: CASSSTTGPDEAFF
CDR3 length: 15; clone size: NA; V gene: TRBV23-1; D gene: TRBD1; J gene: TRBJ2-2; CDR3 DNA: TGCGCCAGCAGTCACGGGACAGCGAACACCGGGGAGCTGTTTTTT; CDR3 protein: CASSHGTANTGELFF
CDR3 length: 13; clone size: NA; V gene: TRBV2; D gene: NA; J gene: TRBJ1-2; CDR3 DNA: TGTGCCAGCAGTGAAGTTGGGGGGGGTGGCTACACCTTC; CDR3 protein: CASSEVGGGGYTF
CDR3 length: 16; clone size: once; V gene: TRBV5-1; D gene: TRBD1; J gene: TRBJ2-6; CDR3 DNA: TGCGCCAGCACCGGACAGGGGGCGCCTGGGGCCAACGTCCTGACTTTC; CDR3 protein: CASTGQGAPGANVLTF
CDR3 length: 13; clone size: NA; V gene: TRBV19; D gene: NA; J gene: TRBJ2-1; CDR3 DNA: TGTGCCAGCCGAGGGGGTGCCTACAATGAGCAGTTCTTC; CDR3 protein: CASRGGAYNEQFF
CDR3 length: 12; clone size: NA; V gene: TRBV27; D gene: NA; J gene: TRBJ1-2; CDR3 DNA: TGTGCCAGCAGCCCGACTCCTTATGGCTACACCTTC; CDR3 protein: CASSPTPYGYTF
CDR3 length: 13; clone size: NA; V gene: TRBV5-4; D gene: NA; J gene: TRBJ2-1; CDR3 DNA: TGTGCCAGCAGCGGGGCACAGAGGAATGAGCAGTTCTTC; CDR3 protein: CASSGAQRNEQFF
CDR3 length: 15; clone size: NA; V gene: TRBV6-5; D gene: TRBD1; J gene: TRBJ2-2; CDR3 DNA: TGTGCCAGCAGAACCGGGACAGGGGCGGCCGGGGAGCTGTTTTTT; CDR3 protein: CASRTGTGAAGELFF
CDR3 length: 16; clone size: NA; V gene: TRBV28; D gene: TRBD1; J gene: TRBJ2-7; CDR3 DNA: TGTGCCAGCAGTTCCCCGGAGGGGACAGGGTCCTACGAGCAGTACTTC; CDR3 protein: CASSSPEGTGSYEQYF
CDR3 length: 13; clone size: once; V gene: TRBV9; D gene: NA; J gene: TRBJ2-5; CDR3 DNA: TGTGCCAGCAGCGCAGGGGTCCGCGAGACCCAGTACTTC; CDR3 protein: CASSAGVRETQYF
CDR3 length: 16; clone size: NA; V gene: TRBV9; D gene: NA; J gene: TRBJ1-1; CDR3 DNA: TGTGCCAGCAGCCCATCCTCCGGGGGATTGAACACTGAAGCTTTCTTT; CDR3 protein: CASSPSSGGLNTEAFF